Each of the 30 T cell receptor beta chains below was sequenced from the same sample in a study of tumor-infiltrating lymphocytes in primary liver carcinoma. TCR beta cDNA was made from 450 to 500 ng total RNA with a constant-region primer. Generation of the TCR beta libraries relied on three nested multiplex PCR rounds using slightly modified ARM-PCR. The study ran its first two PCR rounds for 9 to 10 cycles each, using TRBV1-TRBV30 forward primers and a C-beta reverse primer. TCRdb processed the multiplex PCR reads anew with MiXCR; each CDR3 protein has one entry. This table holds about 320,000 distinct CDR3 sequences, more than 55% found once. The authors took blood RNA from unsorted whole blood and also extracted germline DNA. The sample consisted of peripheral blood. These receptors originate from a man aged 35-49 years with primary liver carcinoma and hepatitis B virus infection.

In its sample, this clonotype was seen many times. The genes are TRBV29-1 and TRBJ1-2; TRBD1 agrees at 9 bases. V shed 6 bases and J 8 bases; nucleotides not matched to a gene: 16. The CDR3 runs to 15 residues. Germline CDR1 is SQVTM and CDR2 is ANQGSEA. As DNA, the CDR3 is TGCAGCGTAACCACGGACCTGGACAGGGGAGGAGGCTACACCTTC. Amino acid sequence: CSVTTDLDRGGGYTF.

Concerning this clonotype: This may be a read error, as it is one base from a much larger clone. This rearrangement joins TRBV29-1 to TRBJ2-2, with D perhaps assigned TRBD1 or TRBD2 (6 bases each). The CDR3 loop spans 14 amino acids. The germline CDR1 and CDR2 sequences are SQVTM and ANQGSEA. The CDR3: CSVDLGGNTGEPFF. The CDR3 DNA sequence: TGCAGCGTTGATTTAGGGGGGAACACCGGGGAGCCGTTTTTT.

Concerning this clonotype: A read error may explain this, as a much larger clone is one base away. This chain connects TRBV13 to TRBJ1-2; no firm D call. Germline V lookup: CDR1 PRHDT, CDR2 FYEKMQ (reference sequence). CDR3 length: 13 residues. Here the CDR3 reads CASSDRHFYDYTF. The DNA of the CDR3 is TGTGCCAGCAGCGACCGGCATTTCTATGACTACACCTTC.

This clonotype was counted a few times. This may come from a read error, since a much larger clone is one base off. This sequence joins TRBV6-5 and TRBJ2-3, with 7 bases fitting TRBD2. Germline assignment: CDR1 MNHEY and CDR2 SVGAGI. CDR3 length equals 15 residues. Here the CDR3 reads CARSYLAGEADTQYF. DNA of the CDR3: TGTGCCCGCAGTTACCTGGCGGGAGAAGCAGATACGCAGTATTTT.

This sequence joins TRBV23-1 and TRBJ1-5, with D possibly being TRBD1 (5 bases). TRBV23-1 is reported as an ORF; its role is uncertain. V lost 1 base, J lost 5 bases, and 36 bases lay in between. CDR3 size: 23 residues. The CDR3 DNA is TGCGCCAGCAGTCAATTTAGAGGGGATGAGGCGTCATGGAGACAGCTCTCCCATCAGCCCCAGCATTTT. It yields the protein CASSQFRGDEASWRQLSHQPQHF.

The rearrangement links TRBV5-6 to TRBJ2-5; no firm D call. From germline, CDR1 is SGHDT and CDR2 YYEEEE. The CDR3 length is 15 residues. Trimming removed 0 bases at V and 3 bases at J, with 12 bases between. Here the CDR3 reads CASSLVVVLKETQYF. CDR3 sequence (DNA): TGTGCCAGCAGCTTGGTGGTAGTGCTTAAAGAGACCCAGTACTTC. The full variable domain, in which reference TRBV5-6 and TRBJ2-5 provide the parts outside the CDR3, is DAGVTQSPTHLIKTRGQQVTLRCSPKSGHDTVSWYQQALGQGPQFIFQYYEEEERQRGNFPDRFSGHQFPNYSSELNVNALLLGDSALYLCASSLVVVLKETQYFGPGTRLLVL.

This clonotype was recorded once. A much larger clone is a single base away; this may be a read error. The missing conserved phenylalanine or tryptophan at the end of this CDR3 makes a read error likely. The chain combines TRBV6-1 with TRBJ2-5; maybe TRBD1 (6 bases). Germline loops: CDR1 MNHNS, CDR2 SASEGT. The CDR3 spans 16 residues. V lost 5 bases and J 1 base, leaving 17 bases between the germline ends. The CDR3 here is CASSPTTGTLQETQYL. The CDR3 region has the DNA TGTGCCAGCAGTCCGACAACCGGGACACTCCAAGAGACCCAGTACCTC.

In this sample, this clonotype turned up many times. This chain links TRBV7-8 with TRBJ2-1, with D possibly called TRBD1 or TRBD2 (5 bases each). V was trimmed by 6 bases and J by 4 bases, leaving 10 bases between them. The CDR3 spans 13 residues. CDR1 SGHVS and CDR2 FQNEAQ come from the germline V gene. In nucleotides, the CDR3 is TGTGCCAGCAGTCTCGGGACGTACAATGAGCAGTTCTTC. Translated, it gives CASSLGTYNEQFF.

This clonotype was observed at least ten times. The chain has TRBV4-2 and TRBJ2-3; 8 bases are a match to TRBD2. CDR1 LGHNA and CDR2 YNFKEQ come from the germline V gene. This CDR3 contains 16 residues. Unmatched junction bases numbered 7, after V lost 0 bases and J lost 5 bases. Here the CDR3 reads CASSQEGDSGVDTQYF. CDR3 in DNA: TGTGCCAGCAGCCAAGAAGGGGATAGCGGGGTAGATACGCAGTATTTT.

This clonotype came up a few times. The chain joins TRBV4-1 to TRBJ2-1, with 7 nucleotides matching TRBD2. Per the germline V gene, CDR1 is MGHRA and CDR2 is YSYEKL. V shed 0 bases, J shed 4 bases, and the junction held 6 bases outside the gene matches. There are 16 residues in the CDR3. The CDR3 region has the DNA TGCGCCAGCAGCCAAGAAGGTAGCGGGTTATACAATGAGCAGTTCTTC. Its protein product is CASSQEGSGLYNEQFF.

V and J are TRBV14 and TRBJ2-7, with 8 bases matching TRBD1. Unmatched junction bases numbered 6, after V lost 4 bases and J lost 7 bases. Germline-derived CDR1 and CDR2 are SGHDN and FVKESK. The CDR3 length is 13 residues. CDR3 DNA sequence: TGTGCCAGCAGCCCCGGACAGGGAAGGGAGCAGTACTTC. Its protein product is CASSPGQGREQYF.

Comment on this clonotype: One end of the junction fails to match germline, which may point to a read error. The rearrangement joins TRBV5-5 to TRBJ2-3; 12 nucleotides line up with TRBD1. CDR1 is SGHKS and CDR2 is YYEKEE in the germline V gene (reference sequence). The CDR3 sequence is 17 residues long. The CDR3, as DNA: TGTGCGAGCAGCCGGGGAGCCGGGACAGGGGGCACAGATACGCATTATTTT. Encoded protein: CASSRGAGTGGTDTHYF.

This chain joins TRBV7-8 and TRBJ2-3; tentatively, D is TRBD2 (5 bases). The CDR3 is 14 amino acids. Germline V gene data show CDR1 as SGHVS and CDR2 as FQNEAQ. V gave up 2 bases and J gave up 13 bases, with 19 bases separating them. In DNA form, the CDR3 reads TGTGCCAGCAGCTTAAGCGGAAGCACAGATACAGAGTATTTT. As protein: CASSLSGSTDTEYF.

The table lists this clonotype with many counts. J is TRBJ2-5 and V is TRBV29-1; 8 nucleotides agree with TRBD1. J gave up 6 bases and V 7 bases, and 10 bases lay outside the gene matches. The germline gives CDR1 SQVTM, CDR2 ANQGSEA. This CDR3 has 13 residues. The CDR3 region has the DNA TGCAGCGGCCAGGGGGCGGATTCCAAGACCCAGTACTTC. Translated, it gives CSGQGADSKTQYF.

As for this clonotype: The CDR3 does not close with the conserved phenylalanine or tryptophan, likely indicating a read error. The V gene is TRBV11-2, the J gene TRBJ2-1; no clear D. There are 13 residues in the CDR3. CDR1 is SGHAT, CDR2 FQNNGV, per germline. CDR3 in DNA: TGTACCAGTAGCTTCTCCCTAGTCCATGAGCAGTTCTCC. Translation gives CTSSFSLVHEQFS.

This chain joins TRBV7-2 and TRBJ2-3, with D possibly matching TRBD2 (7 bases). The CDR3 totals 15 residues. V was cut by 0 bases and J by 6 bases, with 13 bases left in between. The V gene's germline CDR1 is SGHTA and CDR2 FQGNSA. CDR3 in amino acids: CASSLAGGGRDTQYF. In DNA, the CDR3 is TGTGCCAGCAGCTTAGCGGGAGGGGGGCGGGATACGCAGTATTTT.

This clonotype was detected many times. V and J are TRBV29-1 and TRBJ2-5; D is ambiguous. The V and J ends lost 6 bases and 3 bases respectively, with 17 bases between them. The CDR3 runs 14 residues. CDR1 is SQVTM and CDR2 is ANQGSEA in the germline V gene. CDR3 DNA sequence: TGCAGCGTCGTACGGCCGGGCAGAGAAGAGACCCAGTACTTC. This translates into CSVVRPGREETQYF.

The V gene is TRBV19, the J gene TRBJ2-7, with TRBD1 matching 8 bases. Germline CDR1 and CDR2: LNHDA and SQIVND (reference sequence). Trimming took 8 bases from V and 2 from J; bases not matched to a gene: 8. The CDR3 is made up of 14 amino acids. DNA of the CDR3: TGTGCCAGTCGCCCGACAGGGGCGGCCTACGAGCAGTACTTC. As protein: CASRPTGAAYEQYF.

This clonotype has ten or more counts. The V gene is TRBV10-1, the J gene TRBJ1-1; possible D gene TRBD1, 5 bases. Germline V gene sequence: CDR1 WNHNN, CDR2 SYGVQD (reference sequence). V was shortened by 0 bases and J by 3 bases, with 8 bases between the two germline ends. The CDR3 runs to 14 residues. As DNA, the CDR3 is TGCGCCAGCAGTGAGTCCGGGACTGACACTGAAGCTTTCTTT. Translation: CASSESGTDTEAFF.

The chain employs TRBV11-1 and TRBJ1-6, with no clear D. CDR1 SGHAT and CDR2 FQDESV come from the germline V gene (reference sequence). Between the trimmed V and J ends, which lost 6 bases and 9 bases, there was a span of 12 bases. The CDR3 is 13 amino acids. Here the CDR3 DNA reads TGTGCCAGCAGTCTGACACCGGTTTCACCCCTCCACTTT. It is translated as CASSLTPVSPLHF.

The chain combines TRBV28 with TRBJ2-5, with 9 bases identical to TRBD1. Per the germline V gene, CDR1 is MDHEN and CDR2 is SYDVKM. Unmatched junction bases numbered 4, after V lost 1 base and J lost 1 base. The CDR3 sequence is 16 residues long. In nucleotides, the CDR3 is TGTGCCAGCAGTTTATCGGGGACAGGGTCCCAAGAGACCCAGTACTTC. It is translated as CASSLSGTGSQETQYF.

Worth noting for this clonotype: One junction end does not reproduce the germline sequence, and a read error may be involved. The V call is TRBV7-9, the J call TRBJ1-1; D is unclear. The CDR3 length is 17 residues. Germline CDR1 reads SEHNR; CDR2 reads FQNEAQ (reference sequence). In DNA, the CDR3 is TGTGCCAGCAGTCAGCACGGAGGGAAGGCGATGAACACTGAGGCTTTCTTT. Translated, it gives CASSQHGGKAMNTEAFF.

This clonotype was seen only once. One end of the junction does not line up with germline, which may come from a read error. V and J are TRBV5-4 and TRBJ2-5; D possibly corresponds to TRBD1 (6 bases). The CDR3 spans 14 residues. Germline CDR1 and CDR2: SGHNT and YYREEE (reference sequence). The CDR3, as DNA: TGTGCCTGCAGCTTGAGGGGGTCAGGGGAGACCCAGTACTTC. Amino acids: CACSLRGSGETQYF.

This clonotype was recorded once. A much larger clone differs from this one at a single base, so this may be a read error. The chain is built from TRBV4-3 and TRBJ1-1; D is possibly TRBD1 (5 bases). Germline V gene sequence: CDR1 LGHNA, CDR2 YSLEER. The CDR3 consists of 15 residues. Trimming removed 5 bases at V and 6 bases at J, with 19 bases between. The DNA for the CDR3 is TGCGCCAGCAGCAAGATGATTGGGGGTCGCGCTGAAGCTTTCTTT. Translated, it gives CASSKMIGGRAEAFF.

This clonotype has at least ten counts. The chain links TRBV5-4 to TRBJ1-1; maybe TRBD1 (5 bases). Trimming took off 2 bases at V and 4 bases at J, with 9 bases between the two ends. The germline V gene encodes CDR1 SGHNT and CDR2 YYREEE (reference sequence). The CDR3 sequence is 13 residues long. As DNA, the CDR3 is TGTGCCAGCAGCTTCGGGGGGGGCACTGAAGCTTTCTTT. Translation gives CASSFGGGTEAFF.

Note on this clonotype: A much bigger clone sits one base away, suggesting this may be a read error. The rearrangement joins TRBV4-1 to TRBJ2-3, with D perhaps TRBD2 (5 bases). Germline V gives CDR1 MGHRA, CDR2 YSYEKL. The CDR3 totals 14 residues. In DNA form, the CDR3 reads TGCGCCAGCAGCCACAAAGCGGTCACAGATTCGCAGTATTTT. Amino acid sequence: CASSHKAVTDSQYF.

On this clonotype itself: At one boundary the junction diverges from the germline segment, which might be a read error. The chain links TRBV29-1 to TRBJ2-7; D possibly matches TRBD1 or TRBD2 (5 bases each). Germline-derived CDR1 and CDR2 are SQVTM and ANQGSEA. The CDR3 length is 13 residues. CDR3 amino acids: CSVARGRIYEQYF. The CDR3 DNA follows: TGCAGCGTCGCCCGGGGCAGGATCTACGAGCAATACTTC.

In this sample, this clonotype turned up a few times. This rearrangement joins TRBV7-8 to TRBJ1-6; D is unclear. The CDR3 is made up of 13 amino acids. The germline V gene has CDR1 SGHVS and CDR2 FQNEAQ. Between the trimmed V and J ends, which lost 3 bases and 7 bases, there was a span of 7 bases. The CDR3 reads CASSLPENSPLHF. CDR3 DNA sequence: TGTGCCAGCAGCTTGCCAGAAAATTCACCCCTCCACTTT.

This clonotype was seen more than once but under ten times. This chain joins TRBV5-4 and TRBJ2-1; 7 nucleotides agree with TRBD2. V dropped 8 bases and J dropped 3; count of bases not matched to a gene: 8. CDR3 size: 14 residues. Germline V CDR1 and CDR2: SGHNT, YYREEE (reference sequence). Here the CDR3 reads CASRGDDYYNEQFF. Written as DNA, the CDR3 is TGTGCCAGTCGGGGGGATGATTACTACAATGAGCAGTTCTTC.

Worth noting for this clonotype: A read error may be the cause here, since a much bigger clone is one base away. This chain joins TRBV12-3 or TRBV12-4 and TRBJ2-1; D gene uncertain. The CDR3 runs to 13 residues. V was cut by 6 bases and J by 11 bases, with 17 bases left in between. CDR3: CASRQDPEDKQFF. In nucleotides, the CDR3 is TGTGCCAGCAGGCAAGACCCCGAGGATAAGCAGTTCTTC.